These T cell receptor beta chains were read from a single sample in a study of glioma-infiltrating T cells. TCRdb processed the multiplex PCR reads anew with MiXCR; each CDR3 protein has one entry. The sample holds about 210,000 distinct CDR3 sequences, 30% to 40% seen once. The specimen was glioma tissue, nonneoplastic brain tissue, or PBMCs (not recorded which). The receptors were gathered from a human donor with low-grade glioma or glioblastoma, undergoing nonglioma brain surgery, or in good health (not recorded which). The CDR3 runs from the conserved cysteine through the conserved F or W. The order of the fields is CDR3 length, V gene, J gene, CDR3 protein.

14	TRBV28	TRBJ2-1	CASSTGTGGNEQFF
14	TRBV6-1	TRBJ2-3	CASSVDGGTDTQYF
13	TRBV19	TRBJ1-1	CATASTMNTEAFF
20	TRBV27	TRBJ2-1	CASSFGRGLAASSPPDEQFF
17	TRBV19	TRBJ2-1	CASSRARAGSPHNEQFF
15	TRBV4-3	TRBJ1-2	CASSQRDRGLDGYTF
15	TRBV3-1	TRBJ2-5	CASSPFSGTQETQYF
13	TRBV6-1	TRBJ2-1	CASSKTRVNEQFF
15	TRBV7-9	TRBJ2-3	CASSLGGTVTDTQYF
15	TRBV20-1	TRBJ2-3	CSANQGDSWENTQYF
13	TRBV10-3	TRBJ1-6	CATRTVNNSPLHF
14	TRBV19	TRBJ1-1	CASSLQGAWTEAFF
17	TRBV14	TRBJ2-2	CASSFRDRGPNTGELFF
14	TRBV6-4	TRBJ2-5	CASSDGVGEETQYF
14	TRBV12-3/TRBV12-4	TRBJ2-2	CASTRDRYTGELFF
11	TRBV10-3	TRBJ1-5	CAISDQGPQHF
14	TRBV12-3/TRBV12-4	TRBJ2-7	CASKLSGLPDEQYF
13	TRBV20-1	TRBJ2-2	CSATDSDTGELFF
16	TRBV6-2/TRBV6-3	TRBJ2-7	CASSRPLAGAIGEQYF
18	TRBV27	TRBJ1-1	CASRLTPGGAGIVAEEVF
16	TRBV6-1	TRBJ2-5	CASSEWGTGRQETQYF
14	TRBV2	TRBJ2-5	CASSEAGVKATQYF
14	TRBV27	TRBJ2-1	CGISRSGSYNEQFF
15	TRBV5-4	TRBJ2-3	CASSMGRPSTDTQYF
13	TRBV7-2	TRBJ1-1	CASSFGQGNEAFF
14	TRBV27	TRBJ2-5	CASSLFRSQETQYF
16	TRBV3-1	TRBJ2-7	CASCVKKGQGAHEQYF
15	TRBV14	TRBJ2-7	CASSQHPSNSYEQYF
13	TRBV3-1	TRBJ2-5	CASSQRHWETQYF
12	TRBV6-2/TRBV6-3	TRBJ1-1	CASSIADPPAFF
14	TRBV7-2	TRBJ2-3	CASRSRFGTDTQYF
14	TRBV6-2/TRBV6-3	TRBJ2-1	CASSYSDRANEQFF
17	TRBV7-2	TRBJ2-1	CASSLKFDRLAINEQFF
15	TRBV27	TRBJ1-2	CASSPRTGANYGYTF
13	TRBV19	TRBJ2-2	CASTMLVGGELFF
12	TRBV6-1	TRBJ2-5	CAREDYQETKYF
17	TRBV7-9	TRBJ2-5	CASSLPSPGQGGETQYF
16	TRBV28	TRBJ1-1	CASSSGQGRGDTEAFF
14	TRBV20-1	TRBJ2-7	CSARGAGSSYEQYF
14	TRBV6-1	TRBJ2-7	CASSSGGQVYEQYF
14	TRBV5-4	TRBJ2-3	CASRVGRTTDTQYF
15	TRBV4-3	TRBJ2-7	CASSQDPWGSYEQYF